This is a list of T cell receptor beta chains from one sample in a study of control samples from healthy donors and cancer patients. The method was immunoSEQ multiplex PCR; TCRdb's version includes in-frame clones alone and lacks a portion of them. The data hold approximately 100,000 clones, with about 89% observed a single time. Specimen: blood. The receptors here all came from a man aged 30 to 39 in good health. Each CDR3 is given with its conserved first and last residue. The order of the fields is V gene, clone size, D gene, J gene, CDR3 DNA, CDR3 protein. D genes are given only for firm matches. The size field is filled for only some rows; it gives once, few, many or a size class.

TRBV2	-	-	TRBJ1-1	TGTGCCAGCAGGGGGGACCTTCAAAGGGCTTTCTTT	CASRGDLQRAFF
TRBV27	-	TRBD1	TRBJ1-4	TGTGCCAGCAGTTCGGACAGGATCGGGGGGCGATATGGAAAACTGTTTTTT	CASSSDRIGGRYGKLFF
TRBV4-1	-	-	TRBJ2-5	TGCGCCAGCACAGAAGGGGCAGGGAGGCCTCGCGAGACCCAGTACTTC	CASTEGAGRPRETQYF
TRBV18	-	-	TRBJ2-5	TGTGCCAGCTCACCGCCCGGGACTTCACAAGAGACCCAGTACTTC	CASSPPGTSQETQYF
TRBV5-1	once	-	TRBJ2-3	TGCGCCAGCAGCTTTGGCCTGCATAGCACAGATACGCAGTATTTT	CASSFGLHSTDTQYF
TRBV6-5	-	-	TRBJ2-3	TGTGCCAGCACCTTACTGGATACGCAGTATTTT	CASTLLDTQYF
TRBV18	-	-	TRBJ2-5	TGTGCCAGCTCACCAGAGCAAGGGGGGCAAGAGACCCAGTACTTC	CASSPEQGGQETQYF
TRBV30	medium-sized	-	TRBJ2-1	TGTGCCTGGAGTGTATTCTCGGGGGCTGAGCAGTTCTTC	CAWSVFSGAEQFF
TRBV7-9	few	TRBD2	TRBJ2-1	TGTGCCAGCAGCCAAACTAGCGGGGGGGCGGATGAGCAGTTCTTC	CASSQTSGGADEQFF
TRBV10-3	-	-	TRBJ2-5	TGTGCCATCAGGCTTGGATCCGGGGGCAAGCAAGAGACCCAGTACTTC	CAIRLGSGGKQETQYF
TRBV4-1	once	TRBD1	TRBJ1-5	TGCGCCAGCAGCCAACAGGGGGGAGGCAATCAGCCCCAGCATTTT	CASSQQGGGNQPQHF
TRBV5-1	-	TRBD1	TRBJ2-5	TGCGCCAGCAGCTTGCACCCCCCGACAGGGAGTGGGGAGACCCAGTACTTC	CASSLHPPTGSGETQYF
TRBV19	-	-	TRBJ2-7	TGTGCCAGTAGTATAGGGAACTACGAGCAGTACTTC	CASSIGNYEQYF
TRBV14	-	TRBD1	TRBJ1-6	TGTGCCAGCAGGACGACGACAGGGAGGAATTCACCCCTCCACTTT	CASRTTTGRNSPLHF
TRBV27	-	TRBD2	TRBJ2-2	TGTGCCAGCAGTTTATTAGAGACTAGCGGGGGGAACACCGGGGAGCTGTTTTTT	CASSLLETSGGNTGELFF
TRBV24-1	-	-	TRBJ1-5	TGTGCCACCAGTGATGGCACAGGCTACAATCAGCCCCAGCATTTT	CATSDGTGYNQPQHF
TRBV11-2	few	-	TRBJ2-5	TGTGCCAGCAGCTCCCTCGTCGACAGTACGGTGACCCAGTACTTC	CASSSLVDSTVTQYF
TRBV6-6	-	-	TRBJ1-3	TGTGCCAGCAGTCCCGGACGGGTCGTCTTAGGTCCTGGAAACACCATATATTTT	CASSPGRVVLGPGNTIYF
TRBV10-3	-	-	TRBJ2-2	TGTGCCATCAGTGAGTTGGGGCCCTCCAGCGGGGAGCTGTTTTTT	CAISELGPSSGELFF
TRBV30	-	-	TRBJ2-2	TGTGCCTGGATCCCCATTGGGGGGAACACCGGGGAGCTGTTTTTT	CAWIPIGGNTGELFF
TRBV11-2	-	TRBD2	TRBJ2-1	TGTGCCAGCAGCTTAGGTAGCGGGGGGCAATACAATGAGCAGTTCTTC	CASSLGSGGQYNEQFF
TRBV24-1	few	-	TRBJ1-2	TGTGCCACCAGTGATGTAGGGGTTCCTGGCTACACCTTC	CATSDVGVPGYTF
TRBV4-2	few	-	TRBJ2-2	TGTGCCAGCAGCCAGCGGGCGCTAAACACCGGGGAGCTGTTTTTT	CASSQRALNTGELFF
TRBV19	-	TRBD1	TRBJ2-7	TGTGCCACTCGGGACAGGGGAAAATCCTACGAGCAGTACTTC	CATRDRGKSYEQYF
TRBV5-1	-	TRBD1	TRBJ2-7	TGCGCCAGCAGCCCAGCGACAGGGGGCTCGGGAAGCGAGCAGTACTTC	CASSPATGGSGSEQYF
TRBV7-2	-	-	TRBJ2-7	TGTGCCAGCACCTGGGGAGGGGGCTCTTACGAGCAGTACTTC	CASTWGGGSYEQYF
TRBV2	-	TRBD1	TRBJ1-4	TGTGCCAGCAGTGATGGAGGGGGCGCGGATGAAAAACTGTTTTTT	CASSDGGGADEKLFF
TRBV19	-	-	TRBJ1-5	TGTGCCAGTAGTATCCCCCGACGACAGGTACGACAGCCCCAGCATTTT	CASSIPRRQVRQPQHF
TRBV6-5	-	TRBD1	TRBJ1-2	TGTGCCAGCAGCGACAGGGGGAACTATGGCTACACCTTC	CASSDRGNYGYTF
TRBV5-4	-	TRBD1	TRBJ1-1	TGTGCCAGCAGCCGAGGACCGGGACAGAGTAACACTGAAGCTTTCTTT	CASSRGPGQSNTEAFF
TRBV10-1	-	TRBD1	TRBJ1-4	TGCGCCAGCAGTGAGGGGTCAGGGGGCCCCACTAATGAAAAACTGTTTTTT	CASSEGSGGPTNEKLFF
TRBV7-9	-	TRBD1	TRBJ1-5	TGTGCCAGCAGCGGACAGGGTGACGGTCAGCCCCAGCATTTT	CASSGQGDGQPQHF
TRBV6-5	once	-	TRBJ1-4	TGTGCCAGCAGTTATCTGAGGACTCTCGGAAAAACTGTTTTT	CASSYLRTLGKTVF
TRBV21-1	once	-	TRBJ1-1	TGTGCCAGCCCACGGGGGGGGATGAACACTGAAGCTTTCTTT	CASPRGGMNTEAFF
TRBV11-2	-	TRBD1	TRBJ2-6	TGTGCCAGCAGCTTGACAGGGAGCTCTGGGGCCAACGTCCTGACTTTC	CASSLTGSSGANVLTF
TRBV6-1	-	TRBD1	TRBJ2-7	TGTGCCAGCAGTGAAGCCGTGACAGGGCGCTACGAGCAGTACTTC	CASSEAVTGRYEQYF
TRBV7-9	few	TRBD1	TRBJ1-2	TGTGCCAGCAGCGGACAGGGCAACTATGGCTACACCTTC	CASSGQGNYGYTF
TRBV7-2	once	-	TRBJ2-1	TGTGCCAGCAGCTTAGTGGCGGGGAACAATGAGCAGTTCTTC	CASSLVAGNNEQFF
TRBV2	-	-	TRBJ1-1	TGTGCCAGCAGGGGGGGGGTAGCCCTTCCGGTGGGAACTGAAGCTTTCTTT	CASRGGVALPVGTEAFF
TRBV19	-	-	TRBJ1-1	TGTGCCAGTAGTATAGGGCTTGAAGCTTTCTTT	CASSIGLEAFF
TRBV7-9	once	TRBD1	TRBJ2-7	TGTGCCAGCAGCCCTCCGACAGGGGGACCCTACGAGCAGTACTTC	CASSPPTGGPYEQYF
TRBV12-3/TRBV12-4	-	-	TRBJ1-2	TGTGCCAGCGACGATGGGGTTAACTATGGCTACACCTTC	CASDDGVNYGYTF
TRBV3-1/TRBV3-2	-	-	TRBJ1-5	TGTGCCAGCAGCCAAGTACAGGGCAATCAGCCCCAGCATTTT	CASSQVQGNQPQHF
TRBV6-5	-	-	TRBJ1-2	TGTGCCAGCAGACCCTCCTTAGGACAGTTCTATGGCTACACCTTC	CASRPSLGQFYGYTF
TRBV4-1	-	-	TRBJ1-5	TGCGCCAGCAGCGCACGCCAAAATCAGCCCCAGCATTTT	CASSARQNQPQHF
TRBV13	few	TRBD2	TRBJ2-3	TGTGCCAGCAGCTTAGGAAAGCGGGGGAACACAGATACGCAGTATTTT	CASSLGKRGNTDTQYF
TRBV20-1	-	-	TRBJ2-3	TGCAGTGCTAGGACGGTTGATACGCAGTATTTT	CSARTVDTQYF